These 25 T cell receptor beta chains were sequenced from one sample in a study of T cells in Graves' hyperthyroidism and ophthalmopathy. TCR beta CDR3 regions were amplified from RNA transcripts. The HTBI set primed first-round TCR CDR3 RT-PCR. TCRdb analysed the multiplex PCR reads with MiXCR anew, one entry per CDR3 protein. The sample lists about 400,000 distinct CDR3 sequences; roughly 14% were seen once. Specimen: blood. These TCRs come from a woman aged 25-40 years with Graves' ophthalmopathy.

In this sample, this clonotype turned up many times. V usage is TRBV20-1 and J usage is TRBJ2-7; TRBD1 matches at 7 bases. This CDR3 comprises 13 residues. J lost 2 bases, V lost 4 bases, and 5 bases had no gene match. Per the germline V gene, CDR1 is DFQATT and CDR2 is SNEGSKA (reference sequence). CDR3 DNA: TGCAGTGCTAACGACAGGGAACCCTACGAGCAGTACTTC. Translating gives CSANDREPYEQYF.

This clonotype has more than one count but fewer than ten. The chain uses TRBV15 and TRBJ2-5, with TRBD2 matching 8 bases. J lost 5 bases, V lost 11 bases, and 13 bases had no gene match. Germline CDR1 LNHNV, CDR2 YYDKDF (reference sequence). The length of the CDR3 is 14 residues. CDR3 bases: TGTGCCGCGAGTTACGGGGGGGCACGGGAGACCCAGTACTTC. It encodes CAASYGGARETQYF.

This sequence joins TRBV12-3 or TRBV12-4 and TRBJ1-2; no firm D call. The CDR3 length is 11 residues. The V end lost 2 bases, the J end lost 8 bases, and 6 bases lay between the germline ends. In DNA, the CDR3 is TGTGCCAGCAGTTTATACGCGGGCTACACCTTC. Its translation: CASSLYAGYTF.

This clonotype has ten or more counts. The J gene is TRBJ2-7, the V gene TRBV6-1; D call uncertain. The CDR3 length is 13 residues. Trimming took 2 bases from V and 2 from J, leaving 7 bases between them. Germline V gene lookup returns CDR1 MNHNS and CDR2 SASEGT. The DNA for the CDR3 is TGTGCCAGCAGTGAATTTGGCCCCTACGAGCAGTACTTC. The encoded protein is CASSEFGPYEQYF.

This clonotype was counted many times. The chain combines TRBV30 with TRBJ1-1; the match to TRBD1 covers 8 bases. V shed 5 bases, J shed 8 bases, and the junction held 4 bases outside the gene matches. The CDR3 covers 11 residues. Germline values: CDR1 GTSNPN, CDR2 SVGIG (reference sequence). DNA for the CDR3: TGTGCCTGGGGGACAGGCTCCGAAGCTTTCTTT. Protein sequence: CAWGTGSEAFF.

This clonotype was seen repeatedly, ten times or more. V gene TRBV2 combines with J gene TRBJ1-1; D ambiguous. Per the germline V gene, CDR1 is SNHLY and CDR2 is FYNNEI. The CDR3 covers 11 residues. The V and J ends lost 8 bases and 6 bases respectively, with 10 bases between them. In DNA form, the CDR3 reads TGTGCCAGCTTTTTGGGGTCTGAAGCTTTCTTT. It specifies CASFLGSEAFF.

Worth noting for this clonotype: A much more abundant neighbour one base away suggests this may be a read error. The CDR3 DNA sequence: TGCAGTGCTAGGTTAGTCCCAGATGATTACAAGCGGGGGATCGATCAAGAGACCCAGTACTTC. Protein product: CSARLVPDDYKRGIDQETQYF. The chain links TRBV20-1 to TRBJ2-5, with 8 bases matching TRBD2. V lost 3 bases and J lost 2; bases outside the gene matches: 26. The CDR3 runs to 21 residues. Germline CDR1 DFQATT, CDR2 SNEGSKA (reference sequence).

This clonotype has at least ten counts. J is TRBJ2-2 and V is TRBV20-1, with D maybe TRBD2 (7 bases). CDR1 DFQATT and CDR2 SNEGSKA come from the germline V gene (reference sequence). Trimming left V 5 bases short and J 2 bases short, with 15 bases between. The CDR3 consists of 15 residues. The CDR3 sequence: CSADTGGLNTGELFF. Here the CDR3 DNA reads TGCAGTGCTGATACCGGGGGGCTTAACACCGGGGAGCTGTTTTTT.

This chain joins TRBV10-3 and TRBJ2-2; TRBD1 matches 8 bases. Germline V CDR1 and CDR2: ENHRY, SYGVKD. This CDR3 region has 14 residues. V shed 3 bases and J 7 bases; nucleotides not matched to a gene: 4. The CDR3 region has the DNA TGTGCCATCAGTGACAGGGGGCTCGACGGGGAGCTGTTTTTT. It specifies CAISDRGLDGELFF.

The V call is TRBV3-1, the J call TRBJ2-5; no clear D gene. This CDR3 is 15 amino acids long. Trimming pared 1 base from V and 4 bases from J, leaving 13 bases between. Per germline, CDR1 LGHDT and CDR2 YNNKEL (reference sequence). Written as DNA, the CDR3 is TGTGCCAGCAGCCAAGCCCCCGCCGGGCCAGAGACCCAGTACTTC. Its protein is CASSQAPAGPETQYF.

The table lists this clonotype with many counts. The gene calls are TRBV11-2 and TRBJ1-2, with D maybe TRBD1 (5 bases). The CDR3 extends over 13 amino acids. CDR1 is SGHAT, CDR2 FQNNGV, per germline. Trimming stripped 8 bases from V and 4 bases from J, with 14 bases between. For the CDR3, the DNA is TGTGCCAGCTCAGGGTCTTTGTTCTATGGCTACACCTTC. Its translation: CASSGSLFYGYTF.

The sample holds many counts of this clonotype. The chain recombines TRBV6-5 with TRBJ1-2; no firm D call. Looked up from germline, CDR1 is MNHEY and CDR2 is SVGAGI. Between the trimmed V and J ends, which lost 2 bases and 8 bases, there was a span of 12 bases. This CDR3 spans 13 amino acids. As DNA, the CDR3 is TGTGCCAGCAGTTACCGGGCCCATGGGGGCTACACCTTC. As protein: CASSYRAHGGYTF.

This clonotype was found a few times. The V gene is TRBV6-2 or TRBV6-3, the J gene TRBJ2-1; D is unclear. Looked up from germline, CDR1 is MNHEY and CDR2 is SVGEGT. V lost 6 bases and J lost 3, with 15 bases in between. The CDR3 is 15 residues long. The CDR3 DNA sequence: TGTGCCAGCAGCGCAACCCCCACCTTCTACAATGAGCAGTTCTTC. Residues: CASSATPTFYNEQFF.

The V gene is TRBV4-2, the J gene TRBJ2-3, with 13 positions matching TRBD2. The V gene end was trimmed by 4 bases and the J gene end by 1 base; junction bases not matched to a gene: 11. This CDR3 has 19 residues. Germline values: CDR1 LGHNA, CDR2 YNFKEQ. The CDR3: CASSRTLAGGPMGTDTQYF. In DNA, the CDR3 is TGTGCCAGCAGCCGGACACTAGCGGGGGGGCCGATGGGCACAGATACGCAGTATTTT.

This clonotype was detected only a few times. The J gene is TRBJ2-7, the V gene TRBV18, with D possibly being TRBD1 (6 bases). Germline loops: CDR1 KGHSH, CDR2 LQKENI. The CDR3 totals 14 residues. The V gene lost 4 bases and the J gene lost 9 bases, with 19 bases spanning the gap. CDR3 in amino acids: CASSLEPQGSGQYF. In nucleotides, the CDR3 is TGTGCCAGCTCACTCGAGCCCCAGGGGTCGGGGCAGTACTTC. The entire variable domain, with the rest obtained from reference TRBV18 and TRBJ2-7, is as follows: NAGVMQNPRHLVRRRGQEARLRCSPMKGHSHVYWYRQLPEEGLKFMVYLQKENIIDESGMPKERFSAEFPKEGPSILRIQQVVRGDSAAYFCASSLEPQGSGQYFGPGTRLTVT.

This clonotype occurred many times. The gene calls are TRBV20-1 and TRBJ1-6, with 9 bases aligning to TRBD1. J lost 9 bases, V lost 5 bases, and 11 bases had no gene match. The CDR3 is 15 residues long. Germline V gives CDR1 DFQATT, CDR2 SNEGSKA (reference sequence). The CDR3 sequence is CSAPPGQGFSSPLHF. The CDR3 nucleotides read TGCAGTGCTCCACCGGGACAGGGATTTAGTTCACCCCTCCACTTT.

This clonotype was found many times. The CDR3 DNA reads as TGTGCCATCTCCCCAGGAACTAATGAAAAACTGTTTTTT. It yields the protein CAISPGTNEKLFF. V gene TRBV10-3 combines with J gene TRBJ1-4; D unclear. Germline lookup yields CDR1 ENHRY and CDR2 SYGVKD. The CDR3 extends over 13 amino acids. The V end was cut by 8 bases, the J end by 1 base, with 8 bases between.

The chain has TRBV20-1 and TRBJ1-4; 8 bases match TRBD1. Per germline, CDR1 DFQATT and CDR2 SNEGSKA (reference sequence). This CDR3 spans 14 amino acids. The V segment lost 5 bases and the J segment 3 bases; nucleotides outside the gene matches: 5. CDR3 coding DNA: TGCAGTGCTGAACAGGGGGAACCTAATGAAAAACTGTTTTTT. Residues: CSAEQGEPNEKLFF.

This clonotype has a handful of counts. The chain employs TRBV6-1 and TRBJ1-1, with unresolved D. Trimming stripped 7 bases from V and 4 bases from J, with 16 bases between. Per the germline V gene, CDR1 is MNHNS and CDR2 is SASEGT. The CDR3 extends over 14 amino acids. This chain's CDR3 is CASIQYIRSTEAFF. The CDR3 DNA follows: TGTGCCAGCATACAATATATACGGAGCACTGAAGCTTTCTTT.

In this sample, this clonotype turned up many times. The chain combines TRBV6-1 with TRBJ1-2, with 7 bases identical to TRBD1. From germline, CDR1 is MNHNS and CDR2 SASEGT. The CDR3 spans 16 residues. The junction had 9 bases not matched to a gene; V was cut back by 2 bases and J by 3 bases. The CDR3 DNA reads TGTGCCAGCAGTGAATTTATGGCGGGACAGCACTATGGCTACACCTTC. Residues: CASSEFMAGQHYGYTF.

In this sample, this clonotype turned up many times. This chain's CDR3 is CASSLGAGGFPGELFF. CDR3 DNA sequence: TGTGCCAGCAGCTTGGGTGCGGGGGGTTTCCCCGGGGAGCTGTTTTTT. V gene TRBV7-2 combines with J gene TRBJ2-2; 8 bases line up with TRBD2. This CDR3 is 16 amino acids long. The germline V gene encodes CDR1 SGHTA and CDR2 FQGNSA. Trimming took 3 bases from V and 6 from J; bases not matched to a gene: 9.

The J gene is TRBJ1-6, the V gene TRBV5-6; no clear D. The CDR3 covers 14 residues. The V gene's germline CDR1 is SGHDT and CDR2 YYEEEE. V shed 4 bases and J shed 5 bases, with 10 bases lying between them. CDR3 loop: CASSTGPNNSPLHF. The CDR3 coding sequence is TGTGCCAGCAGCACCGGGCCCAATAATTCACCCCTCCACTTT.

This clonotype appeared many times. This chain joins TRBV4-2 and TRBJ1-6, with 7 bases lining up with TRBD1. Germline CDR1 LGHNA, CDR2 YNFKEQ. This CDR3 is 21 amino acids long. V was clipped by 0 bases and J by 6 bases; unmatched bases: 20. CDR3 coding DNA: TGTGCCAGCAGCCAAGAATTTCCCGGGACAGCCTCCCGACGTCCTAATTCACCCCTCCACTTT. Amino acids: CASSQEFPGTASRRPNSPLHF.

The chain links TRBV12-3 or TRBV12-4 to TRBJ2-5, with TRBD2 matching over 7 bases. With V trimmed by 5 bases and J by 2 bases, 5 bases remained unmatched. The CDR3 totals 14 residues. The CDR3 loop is CASSQRLAQETQYF. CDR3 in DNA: TGTGCCAGCAGTCAGAGACTAGCACAAGAGACCCAGTACTTC.

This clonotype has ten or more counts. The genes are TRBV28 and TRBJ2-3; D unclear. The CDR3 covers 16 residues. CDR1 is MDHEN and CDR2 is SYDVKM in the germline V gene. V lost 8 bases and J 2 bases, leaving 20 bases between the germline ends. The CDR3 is CASVLGGSPYTDTQYF. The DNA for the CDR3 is TGTGCCAGCGTCCTGGGTGGGTCCCCATACACAGATACGCAGTATTTT.